Listed below are T cell receptor beta chains from one sample, sequenced in a study of blood T cells in healthy people across ages. One entry per CDR3 protein results from TCRdb running MiXCR on the 5' RACE reads. Of about 800,000 distinct CDR3 sequences in the sample, about 62% were seen once. Sequencing input: blood. The receptors were gathered from a man aged 30 to 39 in good health. Each CDR3 is given with its conserved first and last residue. The D gene is left open where the match is weak. A row's size may be missing; if present it is once, few, many or a size class.

J gene: TRBJ2-1
clone size: .
D gene: .
V gene: TRBV5-6
CDR3 DNA: TGTGCCAGCAGCGTTTACTTGCCCAATGAGCAGTTCTTC
CDR3 protein: CASSVYLPNEQFF

J gene: TRBJ2-1
clone size: .
D gene: TRBD1
V gene: TRBV24-1
CDR3 DNA: TGTGCCCCTAGAATAAAGCCGGGACAGGGGATAATCCATGAGCAGTTCTTC
CDR3 protein: CAPRIKPGQGIIHEQFF

J gene: TRBJ1-4
clone size: few
D gene: .
V gene: TRBV4-3
CDR3 DNA: TGCGCCAGCAGCCAGCTAGGAGGGTTTAATGAAAAACTGTTTTTT
CDR3 protein: CASSQLGGFNEKLFF

J gene: TRBJ2-1
clone size: .
D gene: TRBD1
V gene: TRBV20-1
CDR3 DNA: TGCAGTGCGGACCCGGGACAGGGGGCCTATAGCTCCTACAATGAGCAGTTCTTC
CDR3 protein: CSADPGQGAYSSYNEQFF

J gene: TRBJ2-7
clone size: .
D gene: TRBD1
V gene: TRBV29-1
CDR3 DNA: TGCAGCGCCTTGGGACAGTGGAGCTCCTACGAGCAGTACTTC
CDR3 protein: CSALGQWSSYEQYF

J gene: TRBJ2-7
clone size: .
D gene: .
V gene: TRBV7-9
CDR3 DNA: TGTGCCAGCAGCACCCCCGGGACGAGCTCCTACGAGCAGTACTTC
CDR3 protein: CASSTPGTSSYEQYF

J gene: TRBJ2-5
clone size: .
D gene: .
V gene: TRBV4-3
CDR3 DNA: TGCGCCAGCAGCCGACCATCGCCTCTGGGGGCAGAGACCCAGTACTTC
CDR3 protein: CASSRPSPLGAETQYF

J gene: TRBJ2-7
clone size: .
D gene: .
V gene: TRBV6-5
CDR3 DNA: TGTGCCAGCAACAAACAGGGCTCCTACGAGCAGTACTTC
CDR3 protein: CASNKQGSYEQYF

J gene: TRBJ1-2
clone size: .
D gene: TRBD1
V gene: TRBV20-1
CDR3 DNA: TGCAGTGCGAAACGACAGGGGTTAGACTATGGCTACACCTTC
CDR3 protein: CSAKRQGLDYGYTF

J gene: TRBJ2-5
clone size: .
D gene: .
V gene: TRBV7-2
CDR3 DNA: TGTGCCAGCCGTGGGGGGACAAACGGACCAAAAGAGACCCAGTACTTC
CDR3 protein: CASRGGTNGPKETQYF

J gene: TRBJ2-3
clone size: .
D gene: .
V gene: TRBV5-6
CDR3 DNA: TGTGCCAGCAGCTTGAATGACCGAGACACAGGTACGCAGTATTTT
CDR3 protein: CASSLNDRDTGTQYF

J gene: TRBJ1-2
clone size: .
D gene: .
V gene: TRBV5-1
CDR3 DNA: TGCGCCAGCAGCCGGGACCCCAAGGAGGGCTACACCTTC
CDR3 protein: CASSRDPKEGYTF

J gene: TRBJ2-5
clone size: .
D gene: .
V gene: TRBV20-1
CDR3 DNA: TGCAGTGCTAGAGTCGCGGGCTCAAAAGAGACCCAGTACTTC
CDR3 protein: CSARVAGSKETQYF

J gene: TRBJ2-7
clone size: few
D gene: TRBD2
V gene: TRBV6-2/TRBV6-3
CDR3 DNA: TGTGCCAGCAGCTCCGGGACTACATACTACGAGCAGTACTTC
CDR3 protein: CASSSGTTYYEQYF

J gene: TRBJ2-7
clone size: .
D gene: TRBD1
V gene: TRBV6-2/TRBV6-3
CDR3 DNA: TGTGCCAGCAGTTATTGGGACAGGGCCTACGAGCAGTACTTC
CDR3 protein: CASSYWDRAYEQYF

J gene: TRBJ2-7
clone size: .
D gene: .
V gene: TRBV7-3
CDR3 DNA: TGTGCCAGCAGCTGGGGGAGTACCTACGAGCAGTACTTC
CDR3 protein: CASSWGSTYEQYF

J gene: TRBJ2-7
clone size: .
D gene: .
V gene: TRBV28
CDR3 DNA: TGTGCCAGCAGTAAGAGGGTCCAACCCTACGAGCAGTACTTC
CDR3 protein: CASSKRVQPYEQYF

J gene: TRBJ2-1
clone size: .
D gene: TRBD2
V gene: TRBV20-1
CDR3 DNA: TGCAGTGCTACTAGCGGGGGGCCCAAAAATGAGCAGTTCTTC
CDR3 protein: CSATSGGPKNEQFF

J gene: TRBJ2-7
clone size: .
D gene: .
V gene: TRBV20-1
CDR3 DNA: TGCAGTGCTAGAGAATCGGCCAGGTACGAGCAGTACTTC
CDR3 protein: CSARESARYEQYF

J gene: TRBJ2-4
clone size: few
D gene: .
V gene: TRBV27
CDR3 DNA: TGTGCCAGCAGTTTTGGCAGTCAAAACATTCAGTACTTC
CDR3 protein: CASSFGSQNIQYF

J gene: TRBJ2-7
clone size: .
D gene: .
V gene: TRBV9
CDR3 DNA: TGTGCCAGCAGCGCACAAAACGCAGACTACGAGCAGTACTTC
CDR3 protein: CASSAQNADYEQYF

J gene: TRBJ2-7
clone size: .
D gene: TRBD2
V gene: TRBV20-1
CDR3 DNA: TGCAGTGCTATTTTCGGGAGGGACCACGAGCAGTACTTC
CDR3 protein: CSAIFGRDHEQYF

J gene: TRBJ2-3
clone size: .
D gene: .
V gene: TRBV10-3
CDR3 DNA: TGTGCCATCAGTGAGTCGCCGGGGTCCCCAGATACGCAGTATTTT
CDR3 protein: CAISESPGSPDTQYF

J gene: TRBJ2-5
clone size: .
D gene: .
V gene: TRBV7-2
CDR3 DNA: TGTGCCAGCAGCTTGGAACCGCTAGGTTATAGAGAGACCCAGTACTTC
CDR3 protein: CASSLEPLGYRETQYF

J gene: TRBJ2-3
clone size: .
D gene: .
V gene: TRBV11-3
CDR3 DNA: TGTGCCAGCTCACTCGGAGCGACTAGTTCCTCACAAGATACGCAGTATTTT
CDR3 protein: CASSLGATSSSQDTQYF

J gene: TRBJ2-7
clone size: .
D gene: TRBD2
V gene: TRBV7-2
CDR3 DNA: TGTGCCAGCAGCTCATGGGGGGGTAGCTCCTACGAGCAGTACTTC
CDR3 protein: CASSSWGGSSYEQYF

J gene: TRBJ1-2
clone size: .
D gene: .
V gene: TRBV27
CDR3 DNA: TGTGCCAGCAGTTCCCGGGACGGAGGGTCTAACTATGGCTACACCTTC
CDR3 protein: CASSSRDGGSNYGYTF

J gene: TRBJ2-3
clone size: .
D gene: TRBD2
V gene: TRBV20-1
CDR3 DNA: TGCAGTGCTCTACAGCGGGGGTACACAGATACGCAGTATTTT
CDR3 protein: CSALQRGYTDTQYF

J gene: TRBJ2-1
clone size: .
D gene: .
V gene: TRBV6-5
CDR3 DNA: TGTGCCAGCAGTTATTTTGGCACTCCCGGGCCTTACAATGAGCAGTTCTTC
CDR3 protein: CASSYFGTPGPYNEQFF

J gene: TRBJ1-2
clone size: once
D gene: .
V gene: TRBV21-1
CDR3 DNA: TGTGCCAGCAGTCAGCCGGACCGGAACTATGGCTACACCTTC
CDR3 protein: CASSQPDRNYGYTF

J gene: TRBJ2-1
clone size: few
D gene: .
V gene: TRBV29-1
CDR3 DNA: TGCAGCGTTGACAAGGGACCCGTTTACAATGAGCAGTTCTTC
CDR3 protein: CSVDKGPVYNEQFF

J gene: TRBJ1-5
clone size: .
D gene: .
V gene: TRBV4-2
CDR3 DNA: TGTGCCAGCAGCCAGACAGATAATCAGCCCCAGCATTTT
CDR3 protein: CASSQTDNQPQHF

J gene: TRBJ2-5
clone size: few
D gene: .
V gene: TRBV10-3
CDR3 DNA: TGTGCCATCAAGGGTCAGTCCCAAGAGACCCAGTACTTC
CDR3 protein: CAIKGQSQETQYF

J gene: TRBJ2-7
clone size: .
D gene: .
V gene: TRBV7-2
CDR3 DNA: TGTGCCAGCAGTTACAGGGTCTTGGTCGAGCAGTACTTC
CDR3 protein: CASSYRVLVEQYF

J gene: TRBJ1-1
clone size: few
D gene: TRBD1
V gene: TRBV7-9
CDR3 DNA: TGTGCCAGCAGCCCCCGGGACAGGATGAACACTGAAGCTTTCTTT
CDR3 protein: CASSPRDRMNTEAFF

J gene: TRBJ1-2
clone size: few
D gene: .
V gene: TRBV7-3
CDR3 DNA: TGTGCCAGCAGCCAGGACCCGACAGACAATGGGGGCTACACCTTC
CDR3 protein: CASSQDPTDNGGYTF

J gene: TRBJ2-1
clone size: few
D gene: .
V gene: TRBV20-1
CDR3 DNA: TGCAGTGCCCTCAGGGCCACGGCCTACAATGAGCAGTTCTTC
CDR3 protein: CSALRATAYNEQFF

J gene: TRBJ2-7
clone size: .
D gene: .
V gene: TRBV10-3
CDR3 DNA: TGTGCCATCAGTGTTGATACCTACGAGCAGTACTTC
CDR3 protein: CAISVDTYEQYF

J gene: TRBJ1-2
clone size: .
D gene: .
V gene: TRBV9
CDR3 DNA: TGTGCCAGCAGCTCAGTGAACTATGGCTACACCTTC
CDR3 protein: CASSSVNYGYTF

J gene: TRBJ1-2
clone size: .
D gene: TRBD1
V gene: TRBV7-2
CDR3 DNA: TGTGCCAGCAGCTCCGACTTGGGGACAGGCCTTAACTATGGCTACACCTTC
CDR3 protein: CASSSDLGTGLNYGYTF

J gene: TRBJ2-6
clone size: .
D gene: .
V gene: TRBV28
CDR3 DNA: TGTGCCAGCAGTGGGTCGCCTGGGGCCAACGTCCTGACTTTC
CDR3 protein: CASSGSPGANVLTF

J gene: TRBJ2-6
clone size: few
D gene: .
V gene: TRBV11-1
CDR3 DNA: TGTGCCAGCGGAGTGTATGGGGCCAACGTCCTGACTTTC
CDR3 protein: CASGVYGANVLTF

J gene: TRBJ2-1
clone size: few
D gene: .
V gene: TRBV3-1
CDR3 DNA: TGTGCCAGCAGCCAAGAAAGAAGTGAGCAGTTCTTC
CDR3 protein: CASSQERSEQFF

J gene: TRBJ2-7
clone size: .
D gene: .
V gene: TRBV7-2
CDR3 DNA: TGTGCCAGCAGCTTAAATCCGTCTCTAGGATACGAGCAGTACTTC
CDR3 protein: CASSLNPSLGYEQYF

J gene: TRBJ2-5
clone size: .
D gene: TRBD2
V gene: TRBV20-1
CDR3 DNA: TGCAGTGCTAGAGATCCCCAGCTAGCGGGAGCCGGTGAGACCCAGTACTTC
CDR3 protein: CSARDPQLAGAGETQYF

J gene: TRBJ2-4
clone size: few
D gene: .
V gene: TRBV2
CDR3 DNA: TGTGCCAGCAGTCCAAAAGCCGACGCCAAAAACATTCAGTACTTC
CDR3 protein: CASSPKADAKNIQYF

J gene: TRBJ2-4
clone size: .
D gene: .
V gene: TRBV7-2
CDR3 DNA: TGTGCCAGCAGCTTAGATTGGGGGGGCTTGGCCAAAAACATTCAGTACTTC
CDR3 protein: CASSLDWGGLAKNIQYF

J gene: TRBJ2-7
clone size: few
D gene: .
V gene: TRBV6-5
CDR3 DNA: TGTGCCAACCCTGGGCAGGGCCGTGGATACGAGCAGTACTTC
CDR3 protein: CANPGQGRGYEQYF

J gene: TRBJ2-1
clone size: .
D gene: TRBD1
V gene: TRBV5-1
CDR3 DNA: TGCGCCAGCAGCCAGGACAGGGCCTACTACAATGAGCAGTTCTTC
CDR3 protein: CASSQDRAYYNEQFF

J gene: TRBJ2-7
clone size: few
D gene: TRBD1
V gene: TRBV9
CDR3 DNA: TGTGCCAGCAGCGCCGGACAGGGACTCTACGAGCAGTACTTC
CDR3 protein: CASSAGQGLYEQYF